This T cell receptor (beta chain) was retrieved from a study of T cell repertoires in cytomegalovirus infection. CDR3 length equals 17 residues. V lost 2 bases to trimming and J lost 2 bases; unmatched junction nucleotides: 7. Germline V lookup: CDR1 ENHRY, CDR2 SYGVKD. Comments on this clonotype: What it binds is unknown.

TCRdb processed the reads anew with MiXCR; each CDR3 protein has one entry. The table has some 940,000 distinct CDR3 sequences, around a third seen once. The rearrangement joins TRBV10-3 to TRBJ2-1, with TRBD2 identical over 9 bases. The receptor was isolated from a human donor in good health (CMV status not recorded). Some clones in this sample may be carry-over from other donors' samples. The material was cultured CD8+ T cells from PBMCs, obtained from culture after CMV antigen stimulation. CDR3 sequence: CAISEDILAGPYNEQFF. CDR3 coding DNA: TGTGCCATCAGTGAGGACATCCTAGCGGGGCCCTACAATGAGCAGTTCTTC.